Below are 15 T cell receptor beta chains sequenced from a single sample in a study of response to subunit inactivated influenza vaccine. TCRdb redid the calling of the RT-PCR reads with MiXCR, one entry per CDR3 protein. The data contain more than 450,000 distinct CDR3 sequences, approximately 12% of them singletons. Sequenced material: PBMCs from blood, taken on the day of vaccination. Every receptor here comes from a man aged 45-60 years who received an inactivated influenza vaccine.

This clonotype has a count of ten or more. The chain is built from TRBV6-4 and TRBJ1-1; 10 bases are a match to TRBD1. The CDR3 runs to 16 residues. Germline CDR1 reads MRHNA; CDR2 reads SNTAGT. Trimming at V came to 6 bases and at J to 2 bases, leaving 9 bases not matched to a gene. The CDR3 region is CASRPYGQGGNTEAFF. Here the CDR3 DNA reads TGTGCCAGCAGGCCATACGGACAGGGGGGAAACACTGAAGCTTTCTTT.

J is TRBJ2-3 and V is TRBV9, with D hard to call. V lost 0 bases and J 2 bases, leaving 10 bases between the germline ends. Germline V gene data show CDR1 as SGDLS and CDR2 as YYNGEE. CDR3 length: 15 residues. The CDR3 DNA follows: TGTGCCAGCAGCGTAGTCGGAAGATACACAGATACGCAGTATTTT. As protein: CASSVVGRYTDTQYF.

The chain combines TRBV2 with TRBJ1-5; TRBD1 aligns across 10 bases. The germline V gene has CDR1 SNHLY and CDR2 FYNNEI. V trimming: 8 bases; J trimming: 6 bases; junction bases outside the gene matches: 7. The CDR3 is 14 residues long. CDR3 amino acids: CASSFRDRGQPQHF. CDR3 nucleotide sequence: TGTGCCAGCTCCTTCCGGGACAGGGGTCAGCCCCAGCATTTT.

V usage is TRBV7-2 and J usage is TRBJ2-4; TRBD2 aligns across 8 bases. V shed 5 bases and J 4 bases; nucleotides not matched to a gene: 10. The CDR3 consists of 16 residues. Germline-derived CDR1 and CDR2 are SGHTA and FQGNSA. In DNA form, the CDR3 reads TGTGCCAGCAGCGCCCAGATCGGGAGGGTAAAAAACATTCAGTACTTC. Protein sequence: CASSAQIGRVKNIQYF.

This clonotype appeared a few times. This chain joins TRBV15 and TRBJ2-1; 16 bases align to TRBD2. V was pared by 8 bases and J by 0 bases, with 4 bases of the junction left unmatched. Germline values: CDR1 LNHNV, CDR2 YYDKDF (reference sequence). The CDR3 extends over 17 amino acids. The CDR3 loop is CATRGTSGRVSYNEQFF. The CDR3 DNA reads TGTGCCACCCGCGGGACTAGCGGGAGGGTCTCCTACAATGAGCAGTTCTTC.

This clonotype occurred a few times. V is TRBV6-1 and J is TRBJ2-7; D is uncertain. Per the germline V gene, CDR1 is MNHNS and CDR2 is SASEGT. Trimming took 7 bases from V and 2 from J, leaving 21 bases between them. This CDR3 contains 16 residues. CDR3 sequence (DNA): TGTGCCAGCACCATTCTAAGGGTTGCCGAGGCCTACGAGCAGTACTTC. Encoded protein: CASTILRVAEAYEQYF.

This clonotype appeared a few times. The chain has TRBV5-1 and TRBJ2-2; 11 nucleotides align to TRBD2. V shed 3 bases, J shed 6 bases, and the junction held 1 base outside the gene matches. The CDR3 is made up of 14 amino acids. Looked up from germline, CDR1 is SGHRS and CDR2 is YFSETQ. The CDR3 spells CASSSSGRPGELFF. CDR3 nucleotides: TGCGCCAGCAGCTCTAGCGGGAGGCCCGGGGAGCTGTTTTTT.

This clonotype was seen a few times. The V call is TRBV15, the J call TRBJ2-5; 13 nucleotides line up with TRBD2. Trimming took 3 bases from V and 1 from J; bases not matched to a gene: 8. The V gene's germline CDR1 is LNHNV and CDR2 YYDKDF (reference sequence). The CDR3 sequence is 18 residues long. The CDR3 here is CATSRRLAGGRPQETQYF. The CDR3 DNA follows: TGTGCCACCAGCAGGCGACTAGCGGGGGGTCGGCCCCAAGAGACCCAGTACTTC.

This clonotype was found a few times. The genes are TRBV14 and TRBJ2-3; no definite D call. V lost 5 bases and J lost 2, with 14 bases in between. Germline loops: CDR1 SGHDN, CDR2 FVKESK. This CDR3 is built from 15 residues. The CDR3 here is CASSFYDRVTDTQYF. The CDR3 nucleotides are TGTGCCAGCAGCTTTTACGACCGAGTCACAGATACGCAGTATTTT.

This chain uses TRBV7-2 with TRBJ2-2; 9 nucleotides align to TRBD2. V was clipped by 1 base and J by 7 bases; unmatched bases: 4. This CDR3 region has 15 residues. Germline V lookup: CDR1 SGHTA, CDR2 FQGNSA. The CDR3 protein is CASSLGAGGFGELFF. The CDR3, as DNA: TGTGCCAGCAGCTTAGGTGCGGGAGGGTTCGGGGAGCTGTTTTTT.

The rearrangement links TRBV10-3 to TRBJ1-1; no firm D call. Per germline, CDR1 ENHRY and CDR2 SYGVKD. The CDR3 has 12 residues. V dropped 4 bases and J dropped 8 bases, with 11 bases sitting between them. CDR3 nucleotides: TGTGCCATCAGTGCCATACAGAGAGAAGCTTTCTTT. Translated: CAISAIQREAFF.

This clonotype was detected only a few times. The chain is built from TRBV27 and TRBJ2-1; TRBD2 might be the D (6 bases). Germline-derived CDR1 and CDR2 are MNHEY and SMNVEV (reference sequence). V lost 1 base, J lost 8 bases, and 15 bases lay in between. There are 15 residues in the CDR3. The CDR3 region is CASSLWRGITYEQFF. CDR3 DNA: TGTGCCAGCAGTTTATGGCGGGGTATTACGTATGAGCAGTTCTTC.

This clonotype was recorded many times. The gene calls are TRBV18 and TRBJ1-6; the D is unclear. V was pared by 8 bases and J by 7 bases, with 9 bases between. The CDR3 has 12 residues. Germline V gene data show CDR1 as KGHSH and CDR2 as LQKENI. For the CDR3, the DNA is TGTGCCAGCAGCCCCCCCAATTCACCCCTCCACTTT. It is translated as CASSPPNSPLHF.

This clonotype was recorded at least ten times. Compared with germline, one end of the junction differs, possibly owing to a read error. V gene TRBV5-1 combines with J gene TRBJ2-5, with 8 bases matching TRBD1. The CDR3 sequence is 13 residues long. Germline V gene sequence: CDR1 SGHRS, CDR2 YFSETQ. The CDR3 spells CASSLDRAETQYF. Here the CDR3 DNA reads TGTGCCAGCAGCTTGGACAGGGCGGAGACCCAGTACTTC.

This clonotype has only a few counts. The rearrangement uses TRBV5-1 and TRBJ2-5, with 10 bases fitting TRBD2. Per germline, CDR1 SGHRS and CDR2 YFSETQ. The trim removed 2 bases at V and 5 bases at J, leaving 6 bases unmatched. The CDR3 has 15 residues. CDR3 DNA sequence: TGCGCCAGCAGCTTCGCCTCGACTAGCGGGGAGACCCAGTACTTC. Amino acids: CASSFASTSGETQYF. Supplemented by reference TRBV5-1 and TRBJ2-5, the full variable domain reads KAGVTQTPRYLIKTRGQQVTLSCSPISGHRSVSWYQQTPGQGLQFLFEYFSETQRNKGNFPGRFSGRQFSNSRSEMNVSTLELGDSALYLCASSFASTSGETQYFGPGTRLLVL.